These 14 T cell receptor beta chains were all obtained from the same sample, sequenced in a study of OX40 agonist ivuxolimab in advanced cancers. The method was immunoSEQ multiplex PCR; TCRdb's version includes in-frame clones alone and lacks a portion of them. The sample consists of about 87,000 clones, 87% of them appearing once. Sequencing was performed on CD4+ or CD8+ T cells sorted from blood, taken in a trial of the OX40 agonist ivuxolimab. The receptors come from an adult with an advanced solid tumor such as melanoma, head and neck, liver or kidney cancer.

CDR3 nucleotide sequence: TGTGCCAGCAGTGAAGCGGGACCAGGAAGGGGCACAGATACGCAGTATTTT. This gives the protein CASSEAGPGRGTDTQYF. This sequence joins TRBV6-1 and TRBJ2-3; the D call may be TRBD1 or TRBD2 (5 bases each). The CDR3 is made up of 17 amino acids. CDR1 and CDR2 (germline): MNHNS, SASEGT. V lost 0 bases and J 1 base, leaving 14 bases between the germline ends.

The chain carries TRBV6-5 and TRBJ2-7; no definite D call. The V gene's germline CDR1 is MNHEY and CDR2 SVGAGI. The CDR3 extends over 15 amino acids. V lost 2 bases to trimming and J lost 3 bases, with 14 bases between them. CDR3 DNA sequence: TGTGCCAGCAGTTACAACCGGGCCCAGATCTACGAGCAGTACTTC. Translating gives CASSYNRAQIYEQYF.

The chain is built from TRBV2 and TRBJ2-7; 10 bases agree with TRBD2. V gave up 5 bases and J gave up 3 bases; unmatched junction bases: 7. The CDR3 contains 15 residues. Germline CDR1 is SNHLY and CDR2 is FYNNEI. The CDR3 DNA follows: TGTGCCAGCAGTCTCCCAAGCGGGGGGGTCTACGAGCAGTACTTC. Its translation is CASSLPSGGVYEQYF.

J is TRBJ2-3 and V is TRBV5-1; D not resolved. V lost 6 bases and J lost 6, with 20 bases in between. The germline V gene encodes CDR1 SGHRS and CDR2 YFSETQ. This CDR3 contains 15 residues. Written as DNA, the CDR3 is TGCGCCAGCACCTCTCAAGCGCAGAGGATGGATACGCAGTATTTT. Translated: CASTSQAQRMDTQYF. Together with reference TRBV5-1 and TRBJ2-3, the CDR3 gives the full variable domain: KAGVTQTPRYLIKTRGQQVTLSCSPISGHRSVSWYQQTPGQGLQFLFEYFSETQRNKGNFPGRFSGRQFSNSRSEMNVSTLELGDSALYLCASTSQAQRMDTQYFGPGTRLTVL.

The J gene is TRBJ2-7, the V gene TRBV14; 7 nucleotides agree with TRBD1. Germline lookup yields CDR1 SGHDN and CDR2 FVKESK. This CDR3 has 12 residues. V trimming: 0 bases; J trimming: 12 bases; junction bases outside the gene matches: 5. The CDR3, as DNA: TGTGCCAGCAGCCAAGACTGGGACAGTCCGTACTTC. It encodes CASSQDWDSPYF.

As to this clone: Within the sample, other DNA sequences also encode this same CDR3. As DNA, the CDR3 is TGTGCCAGCAGTCCCGACAGTCTCTATGGCTACACCTTC. Its translation is CASSPDSLYGYTF. The V call is TRBV27, the J call TRBJ1-2, with TRBD1 as a possible D gene (5 bases). Germline CDR1 MNHEY, CDR2 SMNVEV (reference sequence). The CDR3 extends over 13 amino acids. The germline V and J ends were trimmed by 5 bases and 4 bases, with 11 bases remaining between them.

The V gene is TRBV6-1, the J gene TRBJ1-6; 9 bases agree with TRBD1. This CDR3 comprises 17 residues. Germline V lookup: CDR1 MNHNS, CDR2 SASEGT. J lost 2 bases, V lost 0 bases, and 2 bases had no gene match. The CDR3 loop reads CASSEAGTGPYNSPLHF. The DNA of the CDR3 is TGTGCCAGCAGTGAAGCCGGGACAGGGCCCTATAATTCACCCCTCCACTTT.

This chain connects TRBV11-2 to TRBJ1-1; 7 bases align to TRBD1. The junction had 8 bases not matched to a gene; V was cut back by 5 bases and J by 2 bases. CDR3 length: 15 residues. CDR1 is SGHAT and CDR2 is FQNNGV in the germline V gene. The CDR3 coding sequence is TGTGCCAGCAGCGTCAGACAGGGAGTTAACACTGAAGCTTTCTTT. This translates into CASSVRQGVNTEAFF.

V and J are TRBV6-5 and TRBJ2-3; a weak D match, TRBD2 (5 bases). The CDR3 consists of 15 residues. V was clipped by 2 bases and J by 2 bases, with 11 bases between them. Germline V gene lookup returns CDR1 MNHEY and CDR2 SVGAGI. The DNA of the CDR3 is TGTGCCAGCAGTTACCGGGGAGAAAACACAGATACGCAGTATTTT. Amino acid sequence: CASSYRGENTDTQYF.

V is TRBV19 and J is TRBJ2-5, with 8 bases that match TRBD1. CDR1 and CDR2 (germline): LNHDA, SQIVND (reference sequence). V was pared by 5 bases and J by 4 bases, with 3 bases of the junction left unmatched. There are 13 residues in the CDR3. The CDR3 loop reads CASSQGAGETQYF. The CDR3 bases are TGTGCCAGTAGTCAGGGGGCTGGAGAGACCCAGTACTTC.

The J gene is TRBJ2-3, the V gene TRBV7-2; no clear D. Germline V gives CDR1 SGHTA, CDR2 FQGNSA. This CDR3 has 15 residues. V was cut by 2 bases and J by 0 bases, with 9 bases left in between. CDR3 sequence reads: CASSLLGASTDTQYF. CDR3 bases: TGTGCCAGCAGCTTATTGGGCGCTAGCACAGATACGCAGTATTTT.

V is TRBV15 and J is TRBJ2-5; D may be TRBD1 or TRBD2 (5 bases each). In germline, CDR1 is LNHNV, CDR2 YYDKDF (reference sequence). Trimming removed 0 bases from V and 4 bases from J, with 9 bases in between. This CDR3 has 14 amino acids. CDR3 nucleotide sequence: TGTGCCACCAGCAGAGATTTGAGGGGAGAGACCCAGTACTTC. Translated, it gives CATSRDLRGETQYF.

The rearrangement joins TRBV7-2 to TRBJ2-3, with 9 bases that match TRBD2. The CDR3 length is 14 residues. The V gene end was trimmed by 5 bases and the J gene end by 4 bases; junction bases not matched to a gene: 4. Germline V CDR1 and CDR2: SGHTA, FQGNSA. This CDR3 reads CASSLGTSPDTQYF. In DNA form, the CDR3 reads TGTGCCAGCAGCCTGGGGACTAGCCCAGATACGCAGTATTTT.

V is TRBV5-1 and J is TRBJ2-7, with 9 bases matching TRBD1. This CDR3 region has 15 residues. With V trimmed by 4 bases and J by 2 bases, 7 bases remained unmatched. Germline V gene data show CDR1 as SGHRS and CDR2 as YFSETQ. DNA of the CDR3: TGCGCCAGCAGCCTTGGGACAGGGCCCACCTACGAGCAGTACTTC. Its translation is CASSLGTGPTYEQYF. The full variable domain, completed using reference TRBV5-1 and TRBJ2-7, is KAGVTQTPRYLIKTRGQQVTLSCSPISGHRSVSWYQQTPGQGLQFLFEYFSETQRNKGNFPGRFSGRQFSNSRSEMNVSTLELGDSALYLCASSLGTGPTYEQYFGPGTRLTVT.